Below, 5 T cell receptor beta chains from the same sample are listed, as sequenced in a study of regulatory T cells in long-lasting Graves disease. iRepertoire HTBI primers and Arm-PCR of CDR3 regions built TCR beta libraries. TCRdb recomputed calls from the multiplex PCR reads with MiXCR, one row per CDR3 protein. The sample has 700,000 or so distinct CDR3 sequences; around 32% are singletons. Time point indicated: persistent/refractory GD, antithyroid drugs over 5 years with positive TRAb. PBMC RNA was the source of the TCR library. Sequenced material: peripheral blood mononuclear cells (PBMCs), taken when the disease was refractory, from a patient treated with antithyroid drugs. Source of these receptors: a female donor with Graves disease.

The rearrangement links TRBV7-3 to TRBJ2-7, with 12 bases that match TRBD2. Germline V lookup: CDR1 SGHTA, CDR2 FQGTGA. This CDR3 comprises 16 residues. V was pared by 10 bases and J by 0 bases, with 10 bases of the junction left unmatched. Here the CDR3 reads CATRGLAGGPSYEQYF. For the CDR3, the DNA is TGTGCCACCCGGGGCCTAGCGGGAGGGCCCTCCTACGAGCAGTACTTC. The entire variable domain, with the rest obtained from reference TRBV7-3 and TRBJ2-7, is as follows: GAGVSQTPSNKVTEKGKYVELRCDPISGHTALYWYRQSLGQGPEFLIYFQGTGAADDSGLPNDRFFAVRPEGSVSTLKIQRTERGDSAVYLCATRGLAGGPSYEQYFGPGTRLTVT.

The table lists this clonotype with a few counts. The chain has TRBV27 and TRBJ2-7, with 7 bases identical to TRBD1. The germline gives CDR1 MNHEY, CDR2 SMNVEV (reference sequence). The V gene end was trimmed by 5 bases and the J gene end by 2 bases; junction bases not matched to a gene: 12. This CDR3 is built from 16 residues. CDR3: CASSPIGGVGTYEQYF. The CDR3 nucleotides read TGTGCCAGCAGTCCAATAGGGGGCGTCGGCACCTACGAGCAGTACTTC.

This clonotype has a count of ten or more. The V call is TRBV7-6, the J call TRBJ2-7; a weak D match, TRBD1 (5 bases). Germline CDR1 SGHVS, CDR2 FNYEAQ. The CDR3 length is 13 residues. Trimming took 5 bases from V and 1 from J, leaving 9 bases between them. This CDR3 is CASSPQESYEQYF. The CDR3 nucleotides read TGTGCCAGCAGCCCACAGGAATCCTACGAGCAGTACTTC.

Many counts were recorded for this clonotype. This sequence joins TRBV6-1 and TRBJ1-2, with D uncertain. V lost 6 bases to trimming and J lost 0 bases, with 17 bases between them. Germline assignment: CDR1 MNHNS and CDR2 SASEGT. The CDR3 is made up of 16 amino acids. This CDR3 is CASRARKGPTNYGYTF. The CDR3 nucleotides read TGTGCCAGCAGGGCCCGCAAGGGCCCCACTAACTATGGCTACACCTTC.

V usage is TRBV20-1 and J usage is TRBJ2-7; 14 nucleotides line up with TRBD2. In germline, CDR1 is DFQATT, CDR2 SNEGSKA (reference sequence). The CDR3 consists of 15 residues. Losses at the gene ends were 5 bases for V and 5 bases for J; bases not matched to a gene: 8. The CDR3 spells CSAWTPGLAGDEQYF. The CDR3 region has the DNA TGCAGTGCTTGGACCCCGGGACTAGCGGGAGACGAGCAGTACTTC.